Below are 19 T cell receptor beta chains sequenced from a single sample in a study of T cell responses to AZD1222 COVID-19 vaccine. The protocol was immunoSEQ multiplex PCR, while the TCRdb copy is restricted to in-frame clones and leaves out a portion. The sample shows more than 55,000 clones, about 88% of them seen only once. Sequencing used peripheral blood, obtained 28 days after the second AZD1222 dose. The receptors here all came from an adult who received the AZD1222 COVID-19 vaccine.

The DNA of the CDR3 is TGTGCCAGCAGCCCCACGCCCGGGACTAAAAAAGAGACCCAGTACTTC. Translated: CASSPTPGTKKETQYF. V and J are TRBV7-8 and TRBJ2-5; 7 bases fit TRBD2. The CDR3 runs to 16 residues. V shed 5 bases, J shed 3 bases, and the junction held 12 bases outside the gene matches. Germline V CDR1 and CDR2: SGHVS, FQNEAQ.

This chain joins TRBV7-9 and TRBJ2-2; perhaps TRBD1 as D (5 bases). Trimming removed 6 bases at V and 1 base at J, with 9 bases between. The CDR3 is made up of 14 amino acids. Germline CDR1 SEHNR, CDR2 FQNEAQ (reference sequence). CDR3 sequence reads: CASSLTENTGELFF. DNA of the CDR3: TGTGCCAGCAGTTTGACAGAGAACACCGGGGAGCTGTTTTTT.

For this clone: Compared with germline, one end of the junction differs, possibly owing to a read error. CDR3 in amino acids: CASREGGSGEKLFF. CDR3 coding DNA: TGTGCCAGCAGAGAAGGGGGGTCGGGTGAAAAACTGTTTTTT. The chain couples TRBV2 to TRBJ1-4; maybe TRBD1 (6 bases). CDR3 size: 14 residues. The germline V gene has CDR1 SNHLY and CDR2 FYNNEI.

The chain employs TRBV7-9 and TRBJ1-2; D remains unclear. Germline CDR1 reads SEHNR; CDR2 reads FQNEAQ (reference sequence). The V and J ends lost 1 base and 4 bases respectively, with 10 bases between them. The CDR3 contains 14 residues. CDR3: CASSLDKGAYGYTF. Here the CDR3 DNA reads TGTGCCAGCAGCTTAGATAAGGGAGCCTATGGCTACACCTTC. The whole variable domain, filled in from reference TRBV7-9 and TRBJ1-2, reads DTGVSQNPRHKITKRGQNVTFRCDPISEHNRLYWYRQTLGQGPEFLTYFQNEAQLEKSRLLSDRFSAERPKGSFSTLEIQRTEQGDSAMYLCASSLDKGAYGYTFGSGTRLTVV.

This clone was picked up a small number of times. This chain joins TRBV6-5 and TRBJ1-2, with D perhaps TRBD1 (5 bases). Between the trimmed V and J ends, which lost 2 bases and 6 bases, there was a span of 19 bases. This CDR3 contains 16 residues. Germline V lookup: CDR1 MNHEY, CDR2 SVGAGI. CDR3 amino acids: CASSYQQGFGTNGYTF. The CDR3 DNA sequence: TGTGCCAGCAGTTACCAGCAGGGATTTGGTACGAATGGCTACACCTTC.

The V and J genes are TRBV14 and TRBJ1-2; no definite D call. CDR1 and CDR2 (germline): SGHDN, FVKESK. The CDR3 has 14 amino acids. Trimming shortened V by 1 base and J by 5 bases, and 11 bases separated the two germline ends. CDR3 amino acids: CASSQVAAGYGYTF. The CDR3 region has the DNA TGTGCCAGCAGCCAAGTAGCGGCCGGGTATGGCTACACCTTC.

This rearrangement joins TRBV19 to TRBJ2-2; 11 bases fit TRBD2. Losses at the gene ends were 8 bases for V and 6 bases for J; bases not matched to a gene: 8. Germline-derived CDR1 and CDR2 are LNHDA and SQIVND (reference sequence). The CDR3 is made up of 15 amino acids. The CDR3 coding sequence is TGTGCCAGTCAAGCTCTAGCGGGGGGCCCCGGGGAGCTGTTTTTT. It encodes CASQALAGGPGELFF.

A few counts support this clone. This chain uses TRBV6-6 with TRBJ1-1, with D tentatively TRBD1 (6 bases). The CDR3 contains 14 residues. V lost 5 bases and J lost 6, with 16 bases in between. Germline CDR1 reads MNHNY; CDR2 reads SVGAGI (reference sequence). The CDR3 DNA is TGTGCCAGCAGTAAAAATCAGGGGTTCGCTGAAGCTTTCTTT. Encoded protein: CASSKNQGFAEAFF.

The rearrangement joins TRBV28 to TRBJ2-7, with 10 bases lining up with TRBD2. V was pared by 8 bases and J by 4 bases, with 20 bases of the junction left unmatched. This CDR3 has 18 residues. The germline V gene encodes CDR1 MDHEN and CDR2 SYDVKM. CDR3: CASAWGSSSGRHWYEQYF. In nucleotides, the CDR3 is TGTGCCAGCGCGTGGGGATCCTCTAGCGGGAGACATTGGTACGAGCAGTACTTC.

V gene TRBV5-1 combines with J gene TRBJ2-4, with D maybe TRBD1 (7 bases). This CDR3 is 15 amino acids long. The V end lost 3 bases, the J end lost 8 bases, and 18 bases lay between the germline ends. Germline values: CDR1 SGHRS, CDR2 YFSETQ. CDR3 amino acids: CASSWGRQGEDIQYF. DNA for the CDR3: TGCGCCAGCAGCTGGGGCCGTCAGGGGGAGGACATTCAGTACTTC.

The chain employs TRBV7-2 and TRBJ1-5; perhaps TRBD1 as D (5 bases). The length of the CDR3 is 16 residues. V lost 5 bases, J lost 0 bases, and 14 bases lay in between. Looked up from germline, CDR1 is SGHTA and CDR2 is FQGNSA. Here the CDR3 reads CASSPQGTVSNQPQHF. The CDR3 nucleotides read TGTGCCAGCAGCCCCCAAGGGACTGTTAGCAATCAGCCCCAGCATTTT.

The V and J genes are TRBV25-1 and TRBJ2-2; D is perhaps TRBD2 (7 bases). The CDR3 runs to 14 residues. Trimming left V 6 bases short and J 7 bases short, with 15 bases between. Germline values: CDR1 MGHDK, CDR2 SYGVNS. This CDR3 is CASRPRGAGGELFF. The CDR3 nucleotides read TGTGCCAGCAGACCTCGGGGGGCTGGCGGGGAGCTGTTTTTT.

The V and J genes are TRBV19 and TRBJ1-1; TRBD1 might be the D (5 bases). Germline V gene lookup returns CDR1 LNHDA and CDR2 SQIVND (reference sequence). V gave up 7 bases and J gave up 5 bases, with 14 bases separating them. The CDR3 loop spans 13 amino acids. CDR3 sequence (DNA): TGTGCCAGTACGGGCGGGACCCTGACTGAAGCTTTCTTT. Its protein is CASTGGTLTEAFF.

This clone was counted only a few times. The J gene is TRBJ1-6, the V gene TRBV14; no clear D gene. V dropped 0 bases and J dropped 10 bases, with 10 bases sitting between them. The CDR3 extends over 14 amino acids. CDR1 and CDR2 (germline): SGHDN, FVKESK. CDR3 nucleotide sequence: TGTGCCAGCAGCCAAGAGGTACCCGCGTCACCCCTCCACTTT. It is translated as CASSQEVPASPLHF.

The J gene is TRBJ2-3, the V gene TRBV30; possible D gene TRBD2, 7 bases. This CDR3 is 14 amino acids long. Deletions cut 5 bases from V and 1 base from J, with 13 bases between. Germline values: CDR1 GTSNPN, CDR2 SVGIG (reference sequence). As DNA, the CDR3 is TGTGCCTGGGGGGGGGCGGTAGGCACAGATACGCAGTATTTT. It yields the protein CAWGGAVGTDTQYF.

The J gene is TRBJ2-7, the V gene TRBV13; D might be TRBD1 or TRBD2, each matching 5 bases. The CDR3 contains 15 residues. Deletions cut 0 bases from V and 7 bases from J, with 16 bases between. Germline CDR1 PRHDT, CDR2 FYEKMQ (reference sequence). CDR3 nucleotides: TGTGCCAGCAGCTTAGGTGGGACCACCCCGGGAGAGCAGTACTTC. Its translation: CASSLGGTTPGEQYF.

This rearrangement joins TRBV9 to TRBJ2-1; D not resolved. Per the germline V gene, CDR1 is SGDLS and CDR2 is YYNGEE. Trimming took off 3 bases at V and 5 bases at J, with 3 bases between the two ends. There are 11 residues in the CDR3. The CDR3 nucleotides read TGTGCCAGCAGCGCGAACAATGAGCAGTTCTTC. Translation: CASSANNEQFF.

The chain joins TRBV19 to TRBJ1-2, with D tentatively TRBD1 (5 bases). Trimming stripped 3 bases from V and 3 bases from J, with 11 bases between. This CDR3 region has 14 residues. Germline V gene lookup returns CDR1 LNHDA and CDR2 SQIVND (reference sequence). CDR3 bases: TGTGCCAGTAGTATCTTGGGCAGGGACTATGGCTACACCTTC. It translates to CASSILGRDYGYTF.

This sequence joins TRBV9 and TRBJ1-1; 7 bases are shared with TRBD1. There are 13 residues in the CDR3. CDR1 is SGDLS and CDR2 is YYNGEE in the germline V gene. Trimming removed 0 bases from V and 7 bases from J; junction bases left unmatched: 3. CDR3: CASSVAPGGEAFF. The CDR3 coding sequence is TGTGCCAGCAGCGTAGCACCAGGGGGTGAAGCTTTCTTT.